This paragraph covers one T cell receptor beta chain sequence. V lost 2 bases and J lost 5, with 12 bases in between. Germline loops: CDR1 GTSNPN, CDR2 SVGIG (reference sequence). The CDR3 runs to 13 residues. Positively selected for CCR7, the CD45RO-negative cells used as naive CD8 cells excluded terminally differentiated effector memory CD45RA+ cells. This record comes from a study of shared clonotypes between healthy human individuals. The method was immunoSEQ multiplex PCR; TCRdb's version includes in-frame clones alone and lacks a portion of them. Of millions of clones in the sample, under 95% were seen once.

Specimen: naive CD8+ T cells from PBMCs. The gene calls are TRBV30 and TRBJ1-2; weak D call: TRBD1 (6 bases). The source is a man between 18 and 29 years old in good health. Some clones in this sample may be carry-over from other donors' samples. The CDR3 nucleotides are TGTGCCTGGAGTCCGGGGGCGCTGTATGGCTACACCTTC. It yields the protein CAWSPGALYGYTF.